This TCR beta chain was found in a study of shared clonotypes between healthy human individuals. The study's findings and limits: It was the non-shared clonotypes that had lower generation probabilities than clonotypes shared by all four donors. Sharing of clonotypes among donors was expected to vary with sequencing depth. The naive CD4 repertoires of a handful of donors were compared, and about 5% of clonotypes were shared.

Genomic DNA of each subset was evenly split across several immunoSEQ plates. The method was immunoSEQ multiplex PCR; TCRdb's version includes in-frame clones alone and lacks a portion of them. The table shows over a million clones, with 98% occurring only once. Notes on this clone: What it binds is not known. The sample carries other DNA sequences with the same CDR3.

CDR1 MDHEN and CDR2 SYDVKM come from the germline V gene. V lost 2 bases and J lost 4, with 5 bases in between. The CDR3 has 12 residues. This receptor was identified in a man younger than 40 in good health. The sequencing input was naive CD4+ T cells sorted from blood. Subset defined: CD45RA+ positively selected. The V gene is TRBV28, the J gene TRBJ1-2; D gene unclear. DNA of the CDR3: TGTGCCAGCAGTTTACGCGGCTATGGCTACACCTTC. Translated, it gives CASSLRGYGYTF.